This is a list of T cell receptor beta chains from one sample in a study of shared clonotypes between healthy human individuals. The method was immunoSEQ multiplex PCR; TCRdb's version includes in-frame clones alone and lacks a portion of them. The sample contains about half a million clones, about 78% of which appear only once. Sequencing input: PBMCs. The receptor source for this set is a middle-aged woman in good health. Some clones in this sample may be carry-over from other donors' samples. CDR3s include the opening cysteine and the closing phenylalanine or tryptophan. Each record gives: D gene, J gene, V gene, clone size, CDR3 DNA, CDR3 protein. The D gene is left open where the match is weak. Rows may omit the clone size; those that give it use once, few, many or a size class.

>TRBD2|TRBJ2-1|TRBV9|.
TGTGCCAGCAGCCCGCGGGAGAAGTCCTACAATGAGCAGTTCTTC
CASSPREKSYNEQFF
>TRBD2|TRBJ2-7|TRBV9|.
TGTGCCAGCAGCGCGGGACTAGCGGAAAGTTACGAGCAGTACTTC
CASSAGLAESYEQYF
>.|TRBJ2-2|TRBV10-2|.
TGCGCCAGCAGTGAGTCTCGGACGAACACCGGGGAGCTGTTTTTT
CASSESRTNTGELFF
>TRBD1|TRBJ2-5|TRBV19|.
TGTGCCAGTAGTATAGGTTACGGGACAGGGGGGCGAGAGACCCAGTACTTC
CASSIGYGTGGRETQYF
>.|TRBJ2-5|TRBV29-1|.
TGCAGCGTGGAGAGGGATGAGACCCAGTACTTC
CSVERDETQYF
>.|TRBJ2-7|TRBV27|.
TGTGCCAGCAGTTTAAAAGTACAGTCCTACGAGCAGTACTTC
CASSLKVQSYEQYF
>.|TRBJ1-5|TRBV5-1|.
TGCGCCAGCAGCTTGGGGACAGTTAGCAATCAGCCCCAGCATTTT
CASSLGTVSNQPQHF
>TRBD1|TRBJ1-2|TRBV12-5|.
TGTGCTAGTGGTTTGATCCCTCTAGGACAGGAGGGGGTTTCCAGCTATGGCTACACCTTC
CASGLIPLGQEGVSSYGYTF
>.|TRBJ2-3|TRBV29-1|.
TGCAGCGCCCGGGCGGGGGCGGATACGCAGTATTTT
CSARAGADTQYF
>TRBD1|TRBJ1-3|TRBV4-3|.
TGCGCCAGCAGCCACTCGACAGGGGTCGGAAACACCATATATTTT
CASSHSTGVGNTIYF
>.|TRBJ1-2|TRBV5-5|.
TGTGCCAGCAGCCACGGGGGGCTCGGGAAATATGGCTACACCTTC
CASSHGGLGKYGYTF
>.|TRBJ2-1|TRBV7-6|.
TGTGCCAGCAGCTTAGGTCTGTACAATGAGCAGTTCTTC
CASSLGLYNEQFF
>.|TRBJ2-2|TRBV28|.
TGTGCCAGCAGTCCCACCGGGGAGCTGTTTTTT
CASSPTGELFF
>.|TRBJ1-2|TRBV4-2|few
TGTGCCAGCAGCCAAGGACGGACTTATGGCTACACCTTC
CASSQGRTYGYTF
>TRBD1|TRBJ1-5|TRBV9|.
TGTGCCAGCAGCTCGGGACAGGGTCAGCCCCAGCATTTT
CASSSGQGQPQHF
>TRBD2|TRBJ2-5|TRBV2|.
TGTGCCAGCGGGGGGACTATAGAGACCCAGTACTTC
CASGGTIETQYF
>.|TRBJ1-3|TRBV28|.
TGTGCCAGCACTATCGACGGAAACTCTGGAAACACCATATATTTT
CASTIDGNSGNTIYF
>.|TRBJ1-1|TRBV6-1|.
TGTGCCAGCAACCTAGAAGGGGGGGGAACTGAAGCTTTCTTT
CASNLEGGGTEAFF
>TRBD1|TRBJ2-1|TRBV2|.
TGTGCCAGCTTGGACAGGGCCTCCTACAATGAGCAGTTCTTC
CASLDRASYNEQFF
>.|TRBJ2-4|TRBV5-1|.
TGCGCCAGCAGCGTAAGCTCGGGAGCCAAAAACATTCAGTACTTC
CASSVSSGAKNIQYF
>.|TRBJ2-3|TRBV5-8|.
TGTGCCAGCAGCTTGGCCGAGGGGCCCACAGATACGCAGTATTTT
CASSLAEGPTDTQYF
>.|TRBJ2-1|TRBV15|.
TGTGCCACCAGCAGTTGGCGGGGACACAATGAGCAGTTCTTC
CATSSWRGHNEQFF
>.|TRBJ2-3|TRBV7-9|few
TGTGCCAGCAGCCGTGGGAGTCCGGGGACAGATACGCAGTATTTT
CASSRGSPGTDTQYF
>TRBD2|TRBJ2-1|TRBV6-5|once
TGTGCCAGCAGAAGTGGTAGCGGGGTCTACAATGAGCAGTTCTTC
CASRSGSGVYNEQFF
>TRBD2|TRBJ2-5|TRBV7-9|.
TGTGCCAGCAGCTCAGCGGGAGGGCCAGGAGAGACCCAGTACTTC
CASSSAGGPGETQYF
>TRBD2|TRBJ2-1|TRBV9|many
TGTGCCAGCAGCACTAGCGGGGATGAGCAGTTCTTC
CASSTSGDEQFF
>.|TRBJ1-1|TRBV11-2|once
TGTGCCAGCAGCTTGGGGGGCGTTACTGAAGCTTTCTTT
CASSLGGVTEAFF
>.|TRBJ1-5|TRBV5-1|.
TGCGCCAGCAAAACGGACGGAAGCAATCAGCCCCAGCATTTT
CASKTDGSNQPQHF
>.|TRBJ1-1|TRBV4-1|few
TGCGCCAGCAGCCAATTGGTGCACATCCAAAACACTGAAGCTTTCTTT
CASSQLVHIQNTEAFF
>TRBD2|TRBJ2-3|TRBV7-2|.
TGTGCCAGCAGCCTGGGCCAGCGGGAGGGAGATACGCAGTATTTT
CASSLGQREGDTQYF
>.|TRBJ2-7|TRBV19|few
TGTGCCAGTAGGCAACGCAACTACGAGCAGTACTTC
CASRQRNYEQYF
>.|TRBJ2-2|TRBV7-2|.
TGTGCCAGCAGCCTTTGGGGGGAAATCCCCGGGGAGCTGTTTTTT
CASSLWGEIPGELFF
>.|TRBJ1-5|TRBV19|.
TGTGCCAGTAGTACGGGGCGCCGTCAGCCCCAGCATTTT
CASSTGRRQPQHF
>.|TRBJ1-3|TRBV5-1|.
TGCGCCAGCAGGGACGGACTGAACTCTGGAAACACCATATATTTT
CASRDGLNSGNTIYF
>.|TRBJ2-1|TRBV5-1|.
TGCGCCAGCAGCTTGGGAATCTCCCGAGATGAGCAGTTCTTC
CASSLGISRDEQFF
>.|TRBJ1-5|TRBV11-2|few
TGTGCCAGCAGCTTAGATAAGGAAGGGGGACAGCCCCAGCATTTT
CASSLDKEGGQPQHF
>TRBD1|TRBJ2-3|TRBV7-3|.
TGTGCCAGCAGCACGACAGGGTCGGCAGATACGCAGTATTTT
CASSTTGSADTQYF
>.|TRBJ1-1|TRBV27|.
TGTGCCAGCAGACACGCACAAACGGGCAACACTGAAGCTTTCTTT
CASRHAQTGNTEAFF
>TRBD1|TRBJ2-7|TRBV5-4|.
TGTGCCAGCAGCTTGGGGGGGACAGGGTATGGCTCCGAGCAGTACTTC
CASSLGGTGYGSEQYF
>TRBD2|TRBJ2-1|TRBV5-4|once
TGTGCCAGCAGCAAGGGACTAGCGGGAGGAACAGAGCAGTTCTTC
CASSKGLAGGTEQFF
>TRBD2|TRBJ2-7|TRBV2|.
TGTGCCAGCAGTCCCCTCGGGCGGGAGGTCGCCTACGAGCAGTACTTC
CASSPLGREVAYEQYF
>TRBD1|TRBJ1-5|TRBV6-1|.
TGTGCCAGCAGTGATGGAGTCGGGACAGAGATAGGGCCCCAGCATTTT
CASSDGVGTEIGPQHF
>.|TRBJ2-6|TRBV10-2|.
TGCGCCAGCAGTGAGTCAATTAGCGGCTCTGGGGCCAACGTCCTGACTTTC
CASSESISGSGANVLTF
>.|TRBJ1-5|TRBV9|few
TGTGCCAGCAGCGTATCGAGTTCGGGCAATCAGCCCCAGCATTTT
CASSVSSSGNQPQHF
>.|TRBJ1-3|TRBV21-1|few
TGTGCCAGCACGGGAGGGGCGACAGGGGCCCGTGGAAACACCATATATTTT
CASTGGATGARGNTIYF
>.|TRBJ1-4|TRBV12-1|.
TGTGCCAGCAGCTTATGGACAGGACTTACAGAGGGTGAAAAACTGTTTTTT
CASSLWTGLTEGEKLFF
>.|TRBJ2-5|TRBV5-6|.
TGTGCCAGCAGCTTGCGGGGGCACAGCCAAGAGACCCAGTACTTC
CASSLRGHSQETQYF
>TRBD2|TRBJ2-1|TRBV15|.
TGTGCCACCAGCAAGACCGGCGGGAGGGCGGGGGATGAGCAGTTCTTC
CATSKTGGRAGDEQFF
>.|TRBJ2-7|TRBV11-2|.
TGTGCCAGCAGCGCGTACAGTGTCGGCGAGCAGTACTTC
CASSAYSVGEQYF
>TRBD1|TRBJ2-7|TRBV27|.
TGTGCCAGCAGTTTTTATACAGGGGACGAGCAGTACTTC
CASSFYTGDEQYF
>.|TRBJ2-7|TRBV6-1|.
TGTGCCAGCATTAGCGACAAACCCTACGAGCAGTACTTC
CASISDKPYEQYF
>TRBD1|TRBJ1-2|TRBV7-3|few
TGTGCCAGCAGCGGAGGGGGCGCGGACGGCTACACCTTC
CASSGGGADGYTF
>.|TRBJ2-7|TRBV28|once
TGTGCCAGCAGTTTAACGGCGGAGCAGTACTTC
CASSLTAEQYF
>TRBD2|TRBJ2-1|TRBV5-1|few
TGCGCCAGCAGCTTGGCCACAGCGGGAGCGACGGGCAATGAGCAGTTCTTC
CASSLATAGATGNEQFF
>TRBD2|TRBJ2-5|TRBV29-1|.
TGCAGCGTTGGGAGGCTAGCGGGAGAGGTGACCCAGTACTTC
CSVGRLAGEVTQYF
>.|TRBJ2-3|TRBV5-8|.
TGTGCCAGCAGCTCCCCCCAGGGGCTAACAGATACGCAGTATTTT
CASSSPQGLTDTQYF
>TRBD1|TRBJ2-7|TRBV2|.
TGTGCCAGCAGTGAGGTCGCCGGGACAGGCTACGAGCAGTACTTC
CASSEVAGTGYEQYF